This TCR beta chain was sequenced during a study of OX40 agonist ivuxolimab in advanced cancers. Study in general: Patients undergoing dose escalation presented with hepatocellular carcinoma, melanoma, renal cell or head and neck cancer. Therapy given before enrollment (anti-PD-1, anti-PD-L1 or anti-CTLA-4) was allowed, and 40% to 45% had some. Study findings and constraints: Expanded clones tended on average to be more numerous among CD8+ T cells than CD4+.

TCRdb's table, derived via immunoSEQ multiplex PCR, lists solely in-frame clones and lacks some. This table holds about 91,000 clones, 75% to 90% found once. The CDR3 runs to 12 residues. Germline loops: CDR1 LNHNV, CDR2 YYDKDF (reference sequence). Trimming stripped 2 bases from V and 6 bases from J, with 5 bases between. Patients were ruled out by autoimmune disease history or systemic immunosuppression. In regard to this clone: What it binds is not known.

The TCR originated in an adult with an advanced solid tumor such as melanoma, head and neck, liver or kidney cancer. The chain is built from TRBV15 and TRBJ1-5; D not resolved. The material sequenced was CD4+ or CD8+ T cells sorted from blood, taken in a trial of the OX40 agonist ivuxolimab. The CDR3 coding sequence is TGTGCCACCAGCAGATATTCTCAGCCCCAGCATTTT. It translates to CATSRYSQPQHF.